The 26 T cell receptor beta chains in this list originate from one sample, sequenced in a study of cytomegalovirus exposure and HLA in healthy donors. PCR amplification relied on 60 Vbeta primers (plus 13 Jbeta primers). Profiled with immunoSEQ multiplex PCR; TCRdb holds only in-frame clones, not every one. Among approximately 58,000 clones listed, roughly 84% were seen once. Material for sequencing was PBMCs. These receptors originate from a young man in good health and CMV-seronegative.

The rearrangement links TRBV11-2 to TRBJ2-7; D call uncertain. V dropped 0 bases and J dropped 0 bases, with 6 bases sitting between them. This CDR3 region has 14 residues. Per the germline V gene, CDR1 is SGHAT and CDR2 is FQNNGV. The CDR3 nucleotides are TGTGCCAGCAGCTTAGACAGCGCCTCCTACGAGCAGTACTTC. Residues: CASSLDSASYEQYF.

This CDR3 is CASSKVDRSYEQYF. The CDR3 coding sequence is TGTGCCAGCAGCAAAGTGGACAGGAGCTACGAGCAGTACTTC. The chain recombines TRBV21-1 with TRBJ2-7; the D call TRBD1 from the table was never checked on the DNA. TRBV21-1 is designated a pseudogene. This CDR3 contains 14 residues.

The chain employs TRBV7-3 and TRBJ2-5, with D perhaps matching TRBD2 (5 bases). The CDR3 runs 14 residues. Trimming took off 2 bases at V and 5 bases at J, with 12 bases between the two ends. Germline assignment: CDR1 SGHTA and CDR2 FQGTGA. CDR3 sequence: CASSLEGPRETQYF. In nucleotides, the CDR3 is TGTGCCAGCAGCTTAGAGGGCCCCAGGGAGACCCAGTACTTC. Together with reference TRBV7-3 and TRBJ2-5, the CDR3 gives the full variable domain: GAGVSQTPSNKVTEKGKYVELRCDPISGHTALYWYRQSLGQGPEFLIYFQGTGAADDSGLPNDRFFAVRPEGSVSTLKIQRTERGDSAVYLCASSLEGPRETQYFGPGTRLLVL.

V gene TRBV5-4 combines with J gene TRBJ1-2, with a tentative D call TRBD1 (5 bases). V dropped 0 bases and J dropped 4 bases, with 13 bases sitting between them. This CDR3 spans 15 amino acids. Germline V gene sequence: CDR1 SGHNT, CDR2 YYREEE (reference sequence). CDR3 in amino acids: CASSLGEGLSYGYTF. As DNA, the CDR3 is TGTGCCAGCAGCTTGGGGGAGGGACTGAGCTATGGCTACACCTTC.

This clone appeared a few times. This chain joins TRBV19 and TRBJ2-7; the D gene is possibly TRBD2 (6 bases). Deletions cut 2 bases from V and 2 bases from J, with 10 bases between. The length of the CDR3 is 14 residues. Germline V gene sequence: CDR1 LNHDA, CDR2 SQIVND (reference sequence). CDR3 loop: CASSIIAEPYEQYF. The CDR3, as DNA: TGTGCCAGTAGTATAATAGCGGAGCCCTACGAGCAGTACTTC.

The chain links TRBV10-3 to TRBJ2-1; TRBD2 aligns across 10 bases. Germline V lookup: CDR1 ENHRY, CDR2 SYGVKD. V lost 5 bases, J lost 12 bases, and 22 bases stayed unmatched. The CDR3 is 18 amino acids. This CDR3 is CAISLTWEAGGTRGVQFF. CDR3 nucleotides: TGTGCCATCAGTCTGACATGGGAAGCGGGAGGGACGCGGGGGGTGCAGTTCTTC.

This clone was found a few times. This chain connects TRBV27 to TRBJ1-1, with D unresolved. The CDR3 contains 15 residues. Per germline, CDR1 MNHEY and CDR2 SMNVEV (reference sequence). The V gene lost 0 bases and the J gene lost 0 bases, with 8 bases spanning the gap. CDR3 sequence: CASSLSWSMNTEAFF. The CDR3 DNA reads as TGTGCCAGCAGTTTATCGTGGAGTATGAACACTGAAGCTTTCTTT.

This clone was counted a few times. The rearrangement joins TRBV4-1 to TRBJ1-5, with a tentative D call TRBD1 (5 bases). The CDR3 length is 16 residues. Trimming pared 1 base from V and 4 bases from J, leaving 14 bases between. Germline V gives CDR1 MGHRA, CDR2 YSYEKL. The CDR3 DNA follows: TGCGCCAGCAGCCAAGTCGCAGGGAAGAGTAATCAGCCCCAGCATTTT. This translates into CASSQVAGKSNQPQHF.

This clone was seen just once. The chain combines TRBV15 with TRBJ2-2; D may be TRBD1 (5 bases). This CDR3 has 16 amino acids. Germline V gene lookup returns CDR1 LNHNV and CDR2 YYDKDF (reference sequence). The V end lost 0 bases, the J end lost 4 bases, and 12 bases lay between the germline ends. CDR3: CATSRDGRGGTGELFF. The CDR3 bases are TGTGCCACCAGCAGAGATGGAAGGGGTGGCACCGGGGAGCTGTTTTTT.

J is TRBJ1-6 and V is TRBV9, with TRBD1 as a possible D gene (6 bases). Between the trimmed V and J ends, which lost 3 bases and 10 bases, there was a span of 17 bases. Germline-derived CDR1 and CDR2 are SGDLS and YYNGEE. The CDR3 extends over 15 amino acids. CDR3 protein: CASSAETGSGSPLHF. The DNA for the CDR3 is TGTGCCAGCAGCGCCGAAACAGGGTCGGGGTCACCCCTCCACTTT.

The chain joins TRBV19 to TRBJ2-7; 9 nucleotides line up with TRBD1. V dropped 5 bases and J dropped 6; count of bases not matched to a gene: 5. Germline V gene lookup returns CDR1 LNHDA and CDR2 SQIVND (reference sequence). There are 13 residues in the CDR3. The CDR3 region is CASSAGTGSEQYF. The CDR3 DNA follows: TGTGCCAGTAGTGCCGGGACAGGGAGCGAGCAGTACTTC.

V gene TRBV19 combines with J gene TRBJ2-7; 8 nucleotides agree with TRBD2. The germline CDR1 and CDR2 sequences are LNHDA and SQIVND (reference sequence). This CDR3 has 14 residues. V shed 3 bases, J shed 6 bases, and the junction held 7 bases outside the gene matches. The CDR3 loop is CASSIGTSFSEQYF. CDR3 sequence (DNA): TGTGCCAGTAGTATCGGGACTAGTTTCTCCGAGCAGTACTTC.

The V and J genes are TRBV7-3 and TRBJ2-2; the D is unclear. The CDR3 extends over 13 amino acids. Trimming pared 6 bases from V and 5 bases from J, leaving 10 bases between. The germline gives CDR1 SGHTA, CDR2 FQGTGA. The CDR3 loop reads CASRLQLTGELFF. CDR3 DNA: TGTGCCAGCAGACTACAATTAACCGGGGAGCTGTTTTTT.

As concerns this clone: Other DNA sequences in this sample translate to the same CDR3. V and J are TRBV7-9 and TRBJ1-1; 9 bases fit TRBD1. This CDR3 is 15 amino acids long. After removal of 5 bases from V and 5 bases from J, the junction contained 9 bases not matched to a gene. CDR1 is SEHNR, CDR2 FQNEAQ, per germline (reference sequence). Written as DNA, the CDR3 is TGTGCCAGCAGCCAACAGGGGGCCGGGGGAACTGAAGCTTTCTTT. Its protein product is CASSQQGAGGTEAFF.

The CDR3 DNA reads TGTGCCAGTAGTATAAAGGTTAGCGGGAGCTCCTACGAGCAGTACTTC. Protein: CASSIKVSGSSYEQYF. The chain couples TRBV19 to TRBJ2-7; 9 positions agree with TRBD2. Trimming cost V 2 bases and J 0 bases; bases outside gene matches: 5. CDR3 length equals 16 residues. Germline V gives CDR1 LNHDA, CDR2 SQIVND (reference sequence).

This chain connects TRBV7-9 to TRBJ2-1; D perhaps matches TRBD2 (5 bases). V lost 6 bases and J lost 0, with 12 bases in between. CDR1 SEHNR and CDR2 FQNEAQ come from the germline V gene (reference sequence). This CDR3 spans 15 amino acids. CDR3 DNA: TGTGCCAGCAGGTTCGGGGTATACTCCTACAATGAGCAGTTCTTC. Translating it yields CASRFGVYSYNEQFF.

The genes are TRBV11-2 and TRBJ1-3; 7 bases line up with TRBD1. V trimming: 6 bases; J trimming: 4 bases; junction bases outside the gene matches: 6. The CDR3 contains 14 residues. The germline V gene encodes CDR1 SGHAT and CDR2 FQNNGV. CDR3 protein: CASRYRGDGNTIYF. CDR3 bases: TGTGCCAGCAGATACAGGGGAGACGGAAACACCATATATTTT.

The V gene is TRBV9, the J gene TRBJ2-3, with 9 bases fitting TRBD1. J gave up 2 bases and V 4 bases, and 5 bases lay outside the gene matches. The CDR3 totals 15 residues. Germline assignment: CDR1 SGDLS and CDR2 YYNGEE. CDR3 nucleotides: TGTGCCAGCAGCCCCGGGACAGGGTACACAGATACGCAGTATTTT. It yields the protein CASSPGTGYTDTQYF. The full variable domain, completed using reference TRBV9 and TRBJ2-3, is DSGVTQTPKHLITATGQRVTLRCSPRSGDLSVYWYQQSLDQGLQFLIQYYNGEERAKGNILERFSAQQFPDLHSELNLSSLELGDSALYFCASSPGTGYTDTQYFGPGTRLTVL.

The chain links TRBV11-2 to TRBJ1-5, with unresolved D. The CDR3 covers 15 residues. Trimming removed 0 bases from V and 3 bases from J, with 9 bases in between. CDR1 and CDR2 from the germline V gene are SGHAT and FQNNGV. The CDR3 region is CASSLDPGVNQPQHF. CDR3 DNA: TGTGCCAGCAGCTTAGACCCGGGAGTCAATCAGCCCCAGCATTTT.

The V gene is TRBV7-9, the J gene TRBJ1-2; 8 bases line up with TRBD1. In germline, CDR1 is SEHNR, CDR2 FQNEAQ (reference sequence). There are 14 residues in the CDR3. V trimming: 2 bases; J trimming: 5 bases; junction bases outside the gene matches: 4. As DNA, the CDR3 is TGTGCCAGCAGCTTACAGGGGGCCATATATGGCTACACCTTC. This sequence encodes CASSLQGAIYGYTF.

V gene TRBV7-9 combines with J gene TRBJ2-5, with TRBD2 as a possible D gene (5 bases). The CDR3 consists of 14 residues. Germline values: CDR1 SEHNR, CDR2 FQNEAQ (reference sequence). Trimming shortened V by 5 bases and J by 2 bases, and 12 bases separated the two germline ends. In nucleotides, the CDR3 is TGTGCCAGCAGCATCTTGACGGGACAAGAGACCCAGTACTTC. It yields the protein CASSILTGQETQYF.

The V and J genes are TRBV9 and TRBJ1-5, with a possible D match to TRBD1 (5 bases). Germline CDR1 SGDLS, CDR2 YYNGEE. V dropped 0 bases and J dropped 3 bases, with 13 bases sitting between them. CDR3 length: 16 amino acids. The CDR3: CASSVGDSGINQPQHF. The CDR3 nucleotides read TGTGCCAGCAGCGTAGGCGACAGCGGGATCAATCAGCCCCAGCATTTT.

The chain joins TRBV4-2 to TRBJ2-1, with D uncertain. V lost 4 bases, J lost 9 bases, and 10 bases lay in between. The CDR3 contains 12 residues. The germline V gene encodes CDR1 LGHNA and CDR2 YNFKEQ. CDR3 protein: CASSLAPAEQFF. The CDR3 bases are TGTGCCAGCAGCCTGGCCCCCGCTGAGCAGTTCTTC.

The J gene is TRBJ2-3, the V gene TRBV11-3; 12 bases are a match to TRBD2. After removal of 5 bases from V and 1 base from J, the junction contained 4 bases not matched to a gene. CDR1 SGHNT and CDR2 YENEEA come from the germline V gene. CDR3 size: 16 residues. CDR3: CASSTRLAGGTDTQYF. As DNA, the CDR3 is TGTGCCAGCAGCACTAGACTAGCGGGGGGCACAGATACGCAGTATTTT.

This chain uses TRBV5-6 with TRBJ1-5; 9 bases line up with TRBD1. V shed 0 bases and J 0 bases; nucleotides not matched to a gene: 7. The CDR3 is made up of 18 amino acids. The germline CDR1 and CDR2 sequences are SGHDT and YYEEEE. The CDR3 protein is CASSLGGQGNFSNQPQHF. CDR3 DNA: TGTGCCAGCAGCTTGGGGGGACAGGGAAATTTTAGCAATCAGCCCCAGCATTTT.

A word on this clone: The sample has other DNA sequences that encode this CDR3 too. This rearrangement joins TRBV12-5 to TRBJ2-1, with TRBD1 matching over 8 bases. Trimming cost V 6 bases and J 7 bases; bases outside gene matches: 5. Germline V CDR1 and CDR2: LGHNT, FRNRAP. There are 13 residues in the CDR3. The CDR3 DNA is TGTGCTAGTGGGGCAGGGGGCAATAATGAGCAGTTCTTC. It is translated as CASGAGGNNEQFF.